This T cell receptor beta chain was obtained from a study of T-cell memory formation after mild COVID-19. This clonotype came up many times. TCRdb reprocessed the 5' RACE reads with MiXCR, giving one entry per CDR3 protein. This sample has 450,000 or so distinct CDR3 sequences; approximately 20% occur once, and the top ten carry around 8.4%. Sequencing input: PBMCs or a T cell subset sorted from them (not recorded which). The clonotype originates from an adult woman who had mild COVID-19 (a few samples of this study predate the infection). Cell type and time point are not known.

In DNA, the CDR3 is TGCAGTGCTAGCCTAGCAGGTGTGGGTGAGCAGTTCTTC. This gives the protein CSASLAGVGEQFF. The rearrangement links TRBV20-1 to TRBJ2-1, with D possibly TRBD2 on 5 matching bases. The V gene lost 3 bases and the J gene lost 9 bases, with 15 bases spanning the gap. The length of the CDR3 is 13 residues. Looked up from germline, CDR1 is DFQATT and CDR2 is SNEGSKA (reference sequence).